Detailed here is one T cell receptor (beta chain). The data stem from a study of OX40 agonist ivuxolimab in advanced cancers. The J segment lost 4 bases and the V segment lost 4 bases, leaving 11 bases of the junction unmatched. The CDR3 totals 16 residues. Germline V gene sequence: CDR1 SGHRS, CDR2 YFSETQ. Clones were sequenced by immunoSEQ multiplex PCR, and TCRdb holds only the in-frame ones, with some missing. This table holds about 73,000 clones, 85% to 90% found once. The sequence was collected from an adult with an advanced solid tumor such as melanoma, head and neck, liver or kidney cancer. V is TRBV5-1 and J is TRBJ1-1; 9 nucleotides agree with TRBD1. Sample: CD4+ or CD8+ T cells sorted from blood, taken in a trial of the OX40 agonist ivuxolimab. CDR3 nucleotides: TGCGCCAGCAGCCGAGGTCACAGGGGGCTTGTCACTGAAGCTTTCTTT. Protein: CASSRGHRGLVTEAFF. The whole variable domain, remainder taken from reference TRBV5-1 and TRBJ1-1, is KAGVTQTPRYLIKTRGQQVTLSCSPISGHRSVSWYQQTPGQGLQFLFEYFSETQRNKGNFPGRFSGRQFSNSRSEMNVSTLELGDSALYLCASSRGHRGLVTEAFFGQGTRLTVV.